This T cell receptor beta chain emerged from a study of blood T cell repertoires in COVID-19. Background on the study: The analysed material was cDNA or gDNA that came from T cells, B-cell-depleted T cells, or PBMCs.

In the source study's methods: Reference gene primers were amplified, and this amplification served to estimate nucleated cell counts. Here immunoSEQ multiplex PCR was the method, and the copy in TCRdb shows in-frame clones only, minus some. For V, J and clone size, that table is used; D and trimming come from the DNA. This table holds some 97,000 clones, around four fifths found once. Trimming took off 2 bases at V and 9 bases at J, with 8 bases between the two ends. Per the germline V gene, CDR1 is SNHLY and CDR2 is FYNNEI. The CDR3 is 13 amino acids. This clone was seen only a few times. The sequence was collected from a man between 45 and 60 years old with active or convalescent COVID-19. This chain connects TRBV2 to TRBJ1-6; D is unresolved. The sample consisted of peripheral blood. The CDR3 spells CASSESQVSPLHF. Here the CDR3 DNA reads TGTGCCAGCAGTGAATCCCAGGTTTCACCCCTCCACTTT.